The subject of this entry is one TCR beta chain. It lacks a known antigen. There are no base qualities to consult, and no much larger clone falls within one base. This entry belongs to a study of blood T cell repertoires in COVID-19 (dated by TCRdb to about 2020). As for the study more broadly: Samples covering the acute and convalescent phases of COVID-19 were provided by collaborators in the United States, Italy and Spain. The prospective study material was composed of cDNA or gDNA derived from T cells, B-cell-depleted T cells, or PBMCs. Subjects who had been exposed to COVID-19, were actively infected with it, or had recovered from it provided the deeply sampled blood TCRbeta repertoires that made up the dataset. The repertoires were released in a freely available public database intended as a resource for research on the immune response to SARS-CoV-2. Samples came from the ongoing ImmuneRACE study (first 160 participants) plus 1,254 subjects from 6 global collaborators. Sample metadata almost always included a de-identified subject ID, COVID-19 status, age in years and sex. HLA class I and class II types, where available, came from metadata supplied by the sample provider rather than from assay-based typing. Beyond this particular receptor, the publication reports: The amount of clinical and demographic metadata varied by source and participant and was provided uncurated.

The CDR3 holds 14 amino acids from the cysteine to the phenylalanine. CDR3 DNA only is kept here, 42 bases in frame from base 1. The germline V gene (reference sequence) gives CDR1 as GTSNPN and CDR2 as SVGIG. For this chain, trimming is 0 bases at the V end and 4 bases at the J end, and the number of junction bases without a gene match is 4. The immunoSEQ Assay, a bias-controlled multiplex PCR, was used to amplify TCRbeta CDR3 regions from genomic DNA. In the paper's pipeline: The number of nucleated cells in each sample was estimated by amplification of reference gene primers within the assay. Sequence reads were collapsed and filtered to measure the absolute abundance of every unique TCRbeta CDR3 rearrangement. For each sample, productive Simpson clonality was calculated as the square root of Simpson's diversity index across productive rearrangements. This is the immuneACCESS table as TCRdb keeps it, with only in-frame sequences that have V and J called. A part of the clones is gone; compared with another copy, unresolved V genes explain less than half, and the rest is unexplained. Clone size and the V and J calls come from that table; the DNA yielded D and trimming. For this sample the table gives 200,000 to 250,000 clones, of which 80% to 90% were detected only once. 3.7% of the sample comes from the top ten.

Participants in the prospective study were aged about 18 to 90 years, lived in over 20 United States geographic areas, and enrolled through a virtual design. In the prospective study, cohorts were assigned on the basis of participant-reported clinical history obtained from a screening survey and a study questionnaire. Exposed participants were defined as having been in contact with someone with a PCR-confirmed or clinician-diagnosed COVID-19 case within 2 weeks of study entry. Each participant in the prospective study had whole blood, serum and a nasopharyngeal or oropharyngeal swab collected by mobile phlebotomists. Additional blood draws and questionnaires over an approximately 2-month period could optionally be provided by prospective study participants. Prospective study blood samples were shipped either frozen or at room temperature before DNA extraction.

The rearranged chain carries TRBV30 and TRBJ2-7; TRBD1 lines up with 9 middle nucleotides. The receptor comes from a woman aged 25 to 45 who had been exposed to COVID-19. Sequences were obtained from PBMCs or T cells enriched from blood (not recorded which). The base sequence is TGTGCCTGGAGTGTAGGGACAGGGACTTACGAGCAGTACTTC. Its protein is CAWSVGTGTYEQYF.